This is a list of T cell receptor beta chains from one sample in a study of CD8+ T cells in alopecia areata. Data came from immunoSEQ multiplex PCR; TCRdb stores just in-frame clones and leaves some out. The sample has 150,000 to 200,000 clones, roughly 63% seen once. Specimen: CD4+ T cells sorted from blood, collected at week 0. The origin of the receptors is a human donor with alopecia areata. Each CDR3 is given with its conserved first and last residue.

TRBJ1-2 TRBV9 CASSRRTGSDGYTF
TRBJ2-5 TRBV29-1 CSVSDRVKTQYF
TRBJ2-1 TRBV30 CAWGPPGTSGGARYNEQFF
TRBJ1-1 TRBV4-3 CASSLGMAEAFF
TRBJ1-5 TRBV19 CASTMPWDSNQPQHF
TRBJ2-5 TRBV9 CASSPRRGVSYQETQYF
TRBJ2-7 TRBV25-1 CASGGDSSYEQYF
TRBJ2-6 TRBV4-3 CASSELGSGANVLTF
TRBJ1-2 TRBV30 CAWREIYGYTF
TRBJ2-7 TRBV4-3 CASSTGTSVYEQYF
TRBJ2-1 TRBV4-3 CASSQDSGFNEQFF
TRBJ1-2 TRBV30 CAWEQGSTLSGYTF
TRBJ2-6 TRBV29-1 CSVWRGLGHSGANVLTF
TRBJ2-6 TRBV5-1 CASSWTRTGISGANVLTF
TRBJ2-3 TRBV29-1 CSVILEGGVTQYF
TRBJ2-5 TRBV10-3 CAIRERETQYF
TRBJ2-1 TRBV29-1 CGLGAAHEQFF
TRBJ2-7 TRBV20-1 CSAQQGYEQYF
TRBJ1-2 TRBV28 CASRIGGQDYGYTF
TRBJ2-5 TRBV9 CASSVTGAPWETQYF
TRBJ2-1 TRBV29-1 CSVSRTSGGNEQFF
TRBJ2-1 TRBV30 CAWSKPGTRSNEQFF
TRBJ2-5 TRBV5-4 CASSSQVQETQYF
TRBJ2-1 TRBV4-2 CAPVGGQFF
TRBJ2-5 TRBV29-1 CSVAAGPYQETQYF
TRBJ2-1 TRBV29-1 CSVGTFKVTGEQFF
TRBJ2-1 TRBV9 CASSVGGGRSYNEQFF
TRBJ2-2 TRBV5-1 CASSLDGFPGELFF
TRBJ1-2 TRBV27 CASSLKGNYGGYTF
TRBJ2-5 TRBV7-2 CASSLLGLAGGLETQYF
TRBJ1-6 TRBV5-1 CASRSESNSPLHF
TRBJ2-1 TRBV6-5 CASSVTGLASNEQFF
TRBJ2-3 TRBV4-3 CASSQATASGGDTQYF
TRBJ2-6 TRBV30 CAWSSMGANVLTF
TRBJ2-7 TRBV5-1 CASSLRDGAYEQYF
TRBJ1-5 TRBV28 CASSGGNQPQHF
TRBJ1-2 TRBV30 CAWSVRDYGYTF
TRBJ1-2 TRBV4-3 CASSQDATGAASTF
TRBJ1-5 TRBV30 CAWSADPNDQPQHF
TRBJ2-7 TRBV29-1 CSAVYAGTGRYEQYF
TRBJ1-5 TRBV2 CASSDGQLGQPQHF